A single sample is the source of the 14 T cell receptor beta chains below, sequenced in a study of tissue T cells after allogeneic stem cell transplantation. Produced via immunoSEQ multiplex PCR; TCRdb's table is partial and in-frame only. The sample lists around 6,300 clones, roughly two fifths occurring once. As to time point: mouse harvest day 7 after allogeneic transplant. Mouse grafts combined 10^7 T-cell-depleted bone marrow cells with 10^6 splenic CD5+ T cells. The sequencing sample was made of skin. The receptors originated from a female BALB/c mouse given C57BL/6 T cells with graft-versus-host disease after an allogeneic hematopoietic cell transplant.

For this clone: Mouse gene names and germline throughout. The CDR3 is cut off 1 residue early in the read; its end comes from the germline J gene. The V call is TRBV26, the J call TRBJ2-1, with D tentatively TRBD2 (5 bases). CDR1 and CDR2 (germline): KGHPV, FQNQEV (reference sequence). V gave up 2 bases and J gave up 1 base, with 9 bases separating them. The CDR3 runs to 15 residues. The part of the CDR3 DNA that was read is TGTGCCAGCAGTCTGAGCTGGGAGAACTATGCTGAGCAGTTC. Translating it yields CASSLSWENYAEQF. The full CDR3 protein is CASSLSWENYAEQFF.

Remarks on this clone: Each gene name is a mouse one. CDR3 amino acids: CASSYSAETLYF. The CDR3 DNA, read in part, is TGTGCCAGCAGTTACAGTGCAGAAACGCTGTAT. This chain joins TRBV26 and TRBJ2-3; D is undetermined. The observed sequence ends 1 residue before the CDR3 terminus, with the missing tail filled in from the germline J gene. This CDR3 has 12 residues. CDR1 and CDR2 from the germline V gene are KGHPV and FQNQEV (reference sequence). Trimming took off 5 bases at V and 0 bases at J, with 3 bases between the two ends. The variable domain in full, completed from reference TRBV26 and TRBJ2-3, reads NSKVIQTPRYLVKGQGQKAKMRCIPEKGHPVVFWYQQNKNNEFKFLINFQNQEVLQQIDMTEKRFSAECPSNSPCSLEIQSSEAGDSALYLCASSYSAETLYFGSGTRLTVL.

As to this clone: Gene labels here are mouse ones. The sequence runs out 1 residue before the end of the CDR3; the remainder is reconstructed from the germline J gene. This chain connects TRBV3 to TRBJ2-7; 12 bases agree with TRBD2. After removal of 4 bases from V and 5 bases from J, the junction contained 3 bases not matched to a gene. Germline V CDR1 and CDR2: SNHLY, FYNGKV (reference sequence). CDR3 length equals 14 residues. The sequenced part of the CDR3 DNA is TGTGCCAGCAGCTCCTGGACTGGGGGGGATGAACAGTAC. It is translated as CASSSWTGGDEQY. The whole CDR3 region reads CASSSWTGGDEQYF.

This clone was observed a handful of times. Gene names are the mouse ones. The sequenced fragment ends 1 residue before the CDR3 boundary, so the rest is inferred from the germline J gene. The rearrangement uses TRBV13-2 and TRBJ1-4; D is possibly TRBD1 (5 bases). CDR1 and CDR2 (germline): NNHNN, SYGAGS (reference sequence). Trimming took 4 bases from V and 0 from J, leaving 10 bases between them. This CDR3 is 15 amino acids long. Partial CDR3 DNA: TGTGCCAGCGGTCCTCGGACATTTTCCAACGAAAGATTATTT. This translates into CASGPRTFSNERLF. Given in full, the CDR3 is CASGPRTFSNERLFF.

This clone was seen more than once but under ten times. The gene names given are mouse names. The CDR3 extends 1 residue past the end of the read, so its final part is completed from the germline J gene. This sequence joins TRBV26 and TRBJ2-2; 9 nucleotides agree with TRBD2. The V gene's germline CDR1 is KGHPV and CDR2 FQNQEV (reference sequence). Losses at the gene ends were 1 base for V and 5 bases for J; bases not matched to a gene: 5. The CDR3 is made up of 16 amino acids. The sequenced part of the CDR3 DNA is TGTGCCAGCAGTCTGTTGGGGGGGCGCGGGACCGGGCAGCTCTAC. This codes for CASSLLGGRGTGQLY. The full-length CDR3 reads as CASSLLGGRGTGQLYF.

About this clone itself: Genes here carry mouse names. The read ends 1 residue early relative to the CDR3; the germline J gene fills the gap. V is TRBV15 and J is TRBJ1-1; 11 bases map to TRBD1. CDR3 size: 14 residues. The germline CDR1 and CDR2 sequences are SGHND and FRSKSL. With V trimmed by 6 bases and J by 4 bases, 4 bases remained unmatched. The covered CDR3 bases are TGTGCCAGCAGAGGGACAGGGGGAGGCACAGAAGTCTTC. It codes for CASRGTGGGTEVF. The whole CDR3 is CASRGTGGGTEVFF.

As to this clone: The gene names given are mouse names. The CDR3 region is CASSSDWGGAYEQYF. CDR3 DNA (partial): TGTGCAAGCAGCTCGGACTGGGGGGGCGCCTATGAACAGTAC. The gene calls are TRBV16 and TRBJ2-7; 13 bases match TRBD2. The read falls 1 residue short of the CDR3 end, and the missing part is taken from the germline J gene. With 4 bases clipped from V and 2 bases from J, the junction kept 2 bases outside the gene matches. The CDR3 contains 15 residues. Germline V gene data show CDR1 as SGHSA and CDR2 as FRNQAP.

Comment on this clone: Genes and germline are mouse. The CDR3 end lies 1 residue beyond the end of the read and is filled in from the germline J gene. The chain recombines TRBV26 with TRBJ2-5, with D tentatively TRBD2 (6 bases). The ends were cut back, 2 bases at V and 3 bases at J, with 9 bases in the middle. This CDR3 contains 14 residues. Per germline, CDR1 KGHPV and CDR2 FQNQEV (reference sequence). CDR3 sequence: CASSLTGGQDTQYF. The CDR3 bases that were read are TGTGCCAGCAGTCTGACGGGGGGACAAGACACCCAGTAC. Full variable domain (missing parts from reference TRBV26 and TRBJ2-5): NSKVIQTPRYLVKGQGQKAKMRCIPEKGHPVVFWYQQNKNNEFKFLINFQNQEVLQQIDMTEKRFSAECPSNSPCSLEIQSSEAGDSALYLCASSLTGGQDTQYFGPGTRLLVL.

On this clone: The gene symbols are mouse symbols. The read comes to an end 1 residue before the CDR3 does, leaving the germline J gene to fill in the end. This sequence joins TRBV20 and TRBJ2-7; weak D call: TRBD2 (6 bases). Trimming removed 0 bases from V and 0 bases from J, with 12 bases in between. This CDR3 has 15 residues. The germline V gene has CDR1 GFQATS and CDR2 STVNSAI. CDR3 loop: CGAREWGRSSYEQYF. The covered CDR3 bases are TGTGGTGCTAGGGAGTGGGGGAGAAGCTCCTATGAACAGTAC.

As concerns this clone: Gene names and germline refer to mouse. The CDR3: CASGDRGAQDTQYF. CDR3 bases read: TGTGCCAGCGGTGATAGGGGGGCTCAAGACACCCAGTAC. V and J are TRBV13-2 and TRBJ2-5, with D possibly being TRBD2 (7 bases). The read comes to an end 1 residue before the CDR3 does, leaving the germline J gene to fill in the end. CDR1 NNHNN and CDR2 SYGAGS come from the germline V gene (reference sequence). Trimming pared 1 base from V and 3 bases from J, leaving 9 bases between. The CDR3 has 14 residues.

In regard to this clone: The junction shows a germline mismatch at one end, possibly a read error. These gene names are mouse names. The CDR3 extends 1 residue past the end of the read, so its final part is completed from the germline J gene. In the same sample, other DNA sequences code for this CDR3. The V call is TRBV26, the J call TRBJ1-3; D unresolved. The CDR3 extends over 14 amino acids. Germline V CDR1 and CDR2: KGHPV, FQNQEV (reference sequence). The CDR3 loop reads CASSRSVSGNTLYF. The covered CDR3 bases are TGCGCCAGCAGTCGGTCAGTTTCTGGAAATACGCTCTAT.

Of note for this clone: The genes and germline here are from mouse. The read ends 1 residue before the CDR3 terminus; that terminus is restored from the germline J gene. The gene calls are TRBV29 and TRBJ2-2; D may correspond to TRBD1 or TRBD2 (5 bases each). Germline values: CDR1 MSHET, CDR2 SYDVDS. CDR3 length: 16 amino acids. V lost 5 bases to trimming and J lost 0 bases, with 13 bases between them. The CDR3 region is CASSPPGRTNTGQLYF. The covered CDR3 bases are TGTGCTAGCAGTCCACCGGGACGGACAAACACCGGGCAGCTCTAC.

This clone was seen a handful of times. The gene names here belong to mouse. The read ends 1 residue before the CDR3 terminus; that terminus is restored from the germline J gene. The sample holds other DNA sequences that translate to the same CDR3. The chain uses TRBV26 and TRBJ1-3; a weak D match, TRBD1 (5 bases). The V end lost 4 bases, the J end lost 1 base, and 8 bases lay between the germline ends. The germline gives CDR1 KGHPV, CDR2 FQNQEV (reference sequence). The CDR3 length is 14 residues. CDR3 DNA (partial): TGTGCCAGCAGTCGGCAGGGATCTGGAAATACGCTCTAT. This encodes CASSRQGSGNTLY. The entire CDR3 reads CASSRQGSGNTLYF.

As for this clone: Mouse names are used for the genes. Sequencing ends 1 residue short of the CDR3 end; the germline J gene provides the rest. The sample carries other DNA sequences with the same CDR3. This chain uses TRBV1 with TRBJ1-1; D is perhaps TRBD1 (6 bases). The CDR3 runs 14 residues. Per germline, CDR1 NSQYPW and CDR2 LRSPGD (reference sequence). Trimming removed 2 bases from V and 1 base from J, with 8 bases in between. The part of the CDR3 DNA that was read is TGCACCTGCAGTGCAAGGGACAAAAACACAGAAGTCTTC. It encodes CTCSARDKNTEVF. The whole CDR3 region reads CTCSARDKNTEVFF. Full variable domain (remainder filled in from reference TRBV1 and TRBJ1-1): VTLLEQNPRWRLVPRGQAVNLRCILKNSQYPWMSWYQQDLQKQLQWLFTLRSPGDKEVKSLPGADYLATRVTDTELRLQVANMSQGRTLYCTCSARDKNTEVFFGKGTRLTVV.